The clone carrying this T cell receptor (beta chain) was counted at least ten times. What it binds is unknown. This CDR3 spans 15 amino acids. Germline CDR1 is SGHRS and CDR2 is YFSETQ. V gave up 0 bases and J gave up 5 bases; unmatched junction bases: 6. The sample originates from a study of T cells in Graves' hyperthyroidism and ophthalmopathy. Study as a whole: It was at initial diagnosis, before any treatment, that peripheral blood was collected. Study-level points and caveats: Through a model of 13 V-J features, ophthalmopathy was separated from stable hyperthyroidism. Ophthalmopathy was model-predicted a median 6.5 months pre-onset. Blood also showed most of the thyroid clonotypes that were expanded above 0.001.

TCR beta CDR3 regions were amplified from RNA. The HTBI set primed first-round TCR CDR3 RT-PCR. TCRdb reanalysed the multiplex PCR reads using MiXCR and keeps one entry per CDR3 protein. The sample yields some 500,000 distinct CDR3 sequences, about an eighth seen once. Sequenced input: blood. The source is a woman between 18 and 29 years old with Graves' hyperthyroidism. V gene TRBV5-1 combines with J gene TRBJ1-2; 8 bases fit TRBD1. CDR3 in amino acids: CASSLGQGAEYGYTF. DNA for the CDR3: TGCGCCAGCAGCTTGGGGCAGGGGGCTGAGTATGGCTACACCTTC.